The rows below give T cell receptor beta chains drawn from one sample of a study of identifying expanded T cells in peripheral blood. Profiled with immunoSEQ multiplex PCR; TCRdb holds only in-frame clones, not every one. The sample has about 90,000 clones; roughly 85% are singletons. Sequenced input: blood. These receptors came from a person aged 18 to 75 in good health. Both conserved end residues are part of each CDR3. Fields, in order: D gene, V gene, clone size, J gene, CDR3 DNA, CDR3 protein. The D gene is left open where the match is weak. Expanded clones are given a class, and other clones once, few, many or no size at all.

d_call: .; v_call: TRBV10-3; clone_size: .; j_call: TRBJ1-3; cdr3_nt: TGTGCCATCAGTGAGTCGAACTCTCTGAGCTCTGGAAACACCATATATTTT; cdr3_aa: CAISESNSLSSGNTIYF
d_call: TRBD1; v_call: TRBV5-1; clone_size: .; j_call: TRBJ2-5; cdr3_nt: TGCGCCAGCAGCTCTGGAGGACAGGTCCAAGAGACCCAGTACTTC; cdr3_aa: CASSSGGQVQETQYF
d_call: .; v_call: TRBV5-6; clone_size: few; j_call: TRBJ2-3; cdr3_nt: TGTGCCAGCAGCTTAGCTAGCACAGATACGCAGTATTTT; cdr3_aa: CASSLASTDTQYF
d_call: .; v_call: TRBV6-5; clone_size: .; j_call: TRBJ2-3; cdr3_nt: TGTGCCAGCAGGCCCGGGGGTGCGTATACGCAGTATTTT; cdr3_aa: CASRPGGAYTQYF
d_call: TRBD1; v_call: TRBV11-2; clone_size: few; j_call: TRBJ2-4; cdr3_nt: TGTGCCAGCAGCTGGTACAGGGGCGCGTCCAAAAACATTCAGTACTTC; cdr3_aa: CASSWYRGASKNIQYF
d_call: .; v_call: TRBV30; clone_size: once; j_call: TRBJ1-2; cdr3_nt: TGTGCCTGGAGTGTCCCAGGGCCCTATGGCTACACCTTC; cdr3_aa: CAWSVPGPYGYTF
d_call: .; v_call: TRBV4-1; clone_size: .; j_call: TRBJ1-4; cdr3_nt: TGCGCCAGCAGCCAAGTCCCGGAAGGAGTAAATGAAAAACTGTTTTTT; cdr3_aa: CASSQVPEGVNEKLFF
d_call: .; v_call: TRBV7-9; clone_size: .; j_call: TRBJ1-1; cdr3_nt: TGTGCCAGCAGCTTAGTTGGAGGGACGAACACTGAAGCTTTCTTT; cdr3_aa: CASSLVGGTNTEAFF
d_call: .; v_call: TRBV5-5; clone_size: .; j_call: TRBJ1-2; cdr3_nt: TGTGCCAGCAGCCCCGGTCCTCTTCAAGACTATGGCTACACCTTC; cdr3_aa: CASSPGPLQDYGYTF
d_call: TRBD1; v_call: TRBV19; clone_size: .; j_call: TRBJ1-2; cdr3_nt: TGTGCCAGTACCTTAACCGACAGGGGGCAGAGCTACACCTTC; cdr3_aa: CASTLTDRGQSYTF
d_call: .; v_call: TRBV30; clone_size: .; j_call: TRBJ1-3; cdr3_nt: TGTGCCTGGAGCCATCCCGGAAGCTCTGGAAACACCATATATTTT; cdr3_aa: CAWSHPGSSGNTIYF
d_call: .; v_call: TRBV10-3; clone_size: .; j_call: TRBJ2-3; cdr3_nt: TGTGCCACCTCCCGCGCGGCAGATACGCAGTATTTT; cdr3_aa: CATSRAADTQYF
d_call: TRBD1; v_call: TRBV9; clone_size: .; j_call: TRBJ2-7; cdr3_nt: TGTGCCAGCAGCGGACAGGGAGCCTACGAGCAGTACTTC; cdr3_aa: CASSGQGAYEQYF
d_call: .; v_call: TRBV6-1; clone_size: .; j_call: TRBJ2-2; cdr3_nt: TGTGCCACCAGTAAATTTACCGGGGAGCTGTTTTTT; cdr3_aa: CATSKFTGELFF
d_call: .; v_call: TRBV7-9; clone_size: .; j_call: TRBJ2-7; cdr3_nt: TGTGCCAGCAGCTTAGGAACGGGGGGCCTTACCTCCTACGAGCAGTACTTC; cdr3_aa: CASSLGTGGLTSYEQYF
d_call: TRBD1; v_call: TRBV4-3; clone_size: .; j_call: TRBJ2-1; cdr3_nt: TGCGCCAGCAGCCCCCGCGCGGGACAGGTGTACTACAATGAGCAGTTCTTC; cdr3_aa: CASSPRAGQVYYNEQFF
d_call: .; v_call: TRBV18; clone_size: .; j_call: TRBJ2-5; cdr3_nt: TGTGCCAGCTCACCACCACTCCCGCCCCCTGGACAGCAAGAGACCCAGTACTTC; cdr3_aa: CASSPPLPPPGQQETQYF
d_call: .; v_call: TRBV5-1; clone_size: .; j_call: TRBJ1-2; cdr3_nt: TGCGCCAGCAGCATGGACGGAGACTATGGCTACACCTTC; cdr3_aa: CASSMDGDYGYTF
d_call: TRBD1; v_call: TRBV19; clone_size: .; j_call: TRBJ1-6; cdr3_nt: TGTGCCAGTAGTATTAGGACAGGGATTAATTCACCCCTCCACTTT; cdr3_aa: CASSIRTGINSPLHF
d_call: .; v_call: TRBV7-2; clone_size: .; j_call: TRBJ2-3; cdr3_nt: TGTGCCAGCAGCACCTACCAGGGAACAGATACGCAGTATTTT; cdr3_aa: CASSTYQGTDTQYF
d_call: .; v_call: TRBV5-1; clone_size: .; j_call: TRBJ2-7; cdr3_nt: TGCGCCAGCAACTATGACAGTTCCTACGAGCAGTACTTC; cdr3_aa: CASNYDSSYEQYF
d_call: TRBD1; v_call: TRBV7-9; clone_size: .; j_call: TRBJ1-2; cdr3_nt: TGTGCCAGCAGCGACAGACAGGGTGGCGGCTACACCTTC; cdr3_aa: CASSDRQGGGYTF
d_call: .; v_call: TRBV2; clone_size: .; j_call: TRBJ2-1; cdr3_nt: TGTGCCAGTCTTCCCAGGGCATCTTTCGGCAATGAGCAGTTCTTC; cdr3_aa: CASLPRASFGNEQFF